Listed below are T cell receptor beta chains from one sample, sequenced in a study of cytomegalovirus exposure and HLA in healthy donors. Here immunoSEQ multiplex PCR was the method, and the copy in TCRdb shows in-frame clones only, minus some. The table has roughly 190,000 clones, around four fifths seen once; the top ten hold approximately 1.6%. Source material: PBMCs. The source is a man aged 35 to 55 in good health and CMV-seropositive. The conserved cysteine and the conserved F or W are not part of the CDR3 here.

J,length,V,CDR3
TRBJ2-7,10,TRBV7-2,ASSPRSYEQY
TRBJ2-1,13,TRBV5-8,ASTNIRGFGNEQF
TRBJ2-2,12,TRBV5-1,ASSLSGDTGELF
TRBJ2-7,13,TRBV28,ASSLLPGVSYEQY
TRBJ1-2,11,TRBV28,ASSSDRRYGYT
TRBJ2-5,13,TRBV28,ASSPDRVGQETQY
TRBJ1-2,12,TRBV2,ASRKNSGGYGYT
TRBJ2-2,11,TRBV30,AWTRGVTGELF
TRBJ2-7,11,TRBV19,ASSIRTNYEQY
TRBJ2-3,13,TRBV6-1,ASWGVAGGPDTQY
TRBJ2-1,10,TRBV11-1,ASSLIRNEQF
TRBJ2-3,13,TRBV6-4,ASSPGTGHTDTQY
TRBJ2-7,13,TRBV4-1,ASSQTAAGGYEQY
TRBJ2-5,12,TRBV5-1,ASSPQGQQETQY
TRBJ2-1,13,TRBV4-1,ASSQDRGLNNEQF
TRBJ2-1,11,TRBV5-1,ASSLGRNNEQF
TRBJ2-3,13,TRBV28,ASRLQGARHNTQY
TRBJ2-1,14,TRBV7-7,ASSEGTSGAYNEQF
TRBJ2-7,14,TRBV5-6,ASSLTKTGRSYEQY
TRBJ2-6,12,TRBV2,ASFRLTGANVLT
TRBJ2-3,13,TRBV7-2,ASSLGDYRGDTQY
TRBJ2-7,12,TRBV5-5,ASSLQGADYEQY
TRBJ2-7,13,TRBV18,ASSPGKDRSYEQY
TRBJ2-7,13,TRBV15,ATSVTSGSSYEQY
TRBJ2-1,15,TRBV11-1,ASSLASGRARVNEQF
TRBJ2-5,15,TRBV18,ASSPPGTSGRLKTQY
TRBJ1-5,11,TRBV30,AWSVQSDQPQH
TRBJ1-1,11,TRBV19,ASSETGGTEAF
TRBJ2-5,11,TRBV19,ASSIDGLETQY
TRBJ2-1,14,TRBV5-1,ASSLDLAGGRNEQF
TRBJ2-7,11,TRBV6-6,ASRLTDRDEQY
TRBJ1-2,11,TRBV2,ASRRDSNYGYT
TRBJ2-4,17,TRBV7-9,ASSLTNWTSGMGRNIQY
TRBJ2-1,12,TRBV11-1,ASSHRGSYNEQF
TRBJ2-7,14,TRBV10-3,AISESSSGATYEQY
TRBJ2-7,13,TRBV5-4,ASSYLAGGGYEQY
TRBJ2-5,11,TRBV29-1,SVVTGGQETQY
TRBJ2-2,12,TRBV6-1,ASSEIGNTGELF
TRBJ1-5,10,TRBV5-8,ASGLSNQPQH
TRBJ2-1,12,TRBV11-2,ASNRQGRYNEQF
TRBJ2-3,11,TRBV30,AWRPNPADTQY
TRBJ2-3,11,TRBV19,ASSIDNIDTQY
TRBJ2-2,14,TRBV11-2,ASSLAGGPPGGELF
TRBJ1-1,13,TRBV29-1,SVEVYPGVDTEAF
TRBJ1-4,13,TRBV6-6,ASGDKQGTNEKLF
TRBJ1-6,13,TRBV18,ASSPRTGTNSPLH
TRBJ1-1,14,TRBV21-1,ASNKADRVLNTEAF
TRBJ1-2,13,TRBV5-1,ASSSFGGSEDGYT
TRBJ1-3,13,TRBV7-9,ASSLRQGAGNTIY
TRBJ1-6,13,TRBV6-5,ASSQNDRPGSPLH
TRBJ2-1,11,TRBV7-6,ASSSSGIDEQF
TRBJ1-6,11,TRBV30,AWSLQGNSPLH
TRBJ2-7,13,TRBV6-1,ASSSGLAGGDEQY
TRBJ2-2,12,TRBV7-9,ASSPDRATGELF
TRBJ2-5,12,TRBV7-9,ASSLGATQETQY
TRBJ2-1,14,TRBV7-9,ASSLLGGTGSNEQF
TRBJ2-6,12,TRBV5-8,ASSSLFGANVLT
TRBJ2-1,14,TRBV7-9,ASSLLEGGKYNEQF